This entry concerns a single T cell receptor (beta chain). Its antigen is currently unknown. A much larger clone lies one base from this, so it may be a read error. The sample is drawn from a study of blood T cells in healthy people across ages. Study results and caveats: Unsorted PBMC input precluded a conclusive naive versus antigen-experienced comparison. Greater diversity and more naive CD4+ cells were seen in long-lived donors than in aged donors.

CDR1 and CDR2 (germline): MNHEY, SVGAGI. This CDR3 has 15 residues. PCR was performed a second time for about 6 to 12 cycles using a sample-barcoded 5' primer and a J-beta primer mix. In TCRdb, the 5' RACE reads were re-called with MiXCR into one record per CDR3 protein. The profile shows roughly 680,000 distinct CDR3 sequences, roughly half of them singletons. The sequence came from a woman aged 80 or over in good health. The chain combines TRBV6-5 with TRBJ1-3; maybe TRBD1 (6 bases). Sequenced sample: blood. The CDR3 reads CASGYGGHSGNTIYF. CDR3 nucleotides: TGTGCCAGCGGTTACGGGGGCCACTCGGGCAACACCATATATTTT.